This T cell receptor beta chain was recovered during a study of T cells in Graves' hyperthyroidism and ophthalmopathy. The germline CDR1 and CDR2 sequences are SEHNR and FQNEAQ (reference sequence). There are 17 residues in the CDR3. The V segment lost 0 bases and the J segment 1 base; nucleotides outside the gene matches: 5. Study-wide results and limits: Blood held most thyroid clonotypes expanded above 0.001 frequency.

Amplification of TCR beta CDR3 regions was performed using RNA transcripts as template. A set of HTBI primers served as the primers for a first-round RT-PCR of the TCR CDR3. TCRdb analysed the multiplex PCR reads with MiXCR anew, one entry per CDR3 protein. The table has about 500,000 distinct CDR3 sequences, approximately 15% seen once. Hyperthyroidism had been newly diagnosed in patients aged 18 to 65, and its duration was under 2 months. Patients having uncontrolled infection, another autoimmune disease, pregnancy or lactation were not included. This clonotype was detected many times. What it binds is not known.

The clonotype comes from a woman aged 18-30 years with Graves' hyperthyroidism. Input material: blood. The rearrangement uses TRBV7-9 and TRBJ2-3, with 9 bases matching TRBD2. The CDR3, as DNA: TGTGCCAGCAGCTTAGCTAGGGCTAGCGGGGGCACAGATACGCAGTATTTT. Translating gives CASSLARASGGTDTQYF.